This TCR beta chain was documented in a study of shared clonotypes between healthy human individuals (TCRdb year 2020). General notes on the study: The cohort comprised a couple of women and a few men aged 18 to 49 years. For each donor, CD4 naive and CD4 memory were each run on three plates, CD8 naive on two plates, and CD8 memory on one plate. Blood TCR repertoires of five healthy adults were deeply sequenced to estimate repertoire size and the extent of clonotype sharing between individuals. To increase sequencing depth and limit assay-specific biases, different laboratories used diverse techniques to prepare libraries and sequence TCR repertoires. Between about 0.8 and 9.5 billion PBMCs per donor were obtained by leukapheresis. Study-wide conclusions, independent of this receptor: Compared with non-shared clonotypes, the clonotypes found in all four sorted-subset donors had higher generation probabilities. Based on pairwise subsampling, the degree of clonotype sharing among donors was expected to be affected by sequencing depth. Sampling was limited to blood, and TCR repertoires in tissue likely differ from TCR repertoires in blood. Roughly 5% of naive CD4, 3.5% of naive CD8, 2.3% of memory CD4, and 0.4% of memory CD8 clonotypes were shared across a few donors. The genetic and exposure-history diversity represented was limited by the small number of donors. Larger estimated clonotype richness was generally found for naive subsets than for memory subsets. Even with the large sequencing depth, rarefaction of the sorted-subset datasets indicated that sequencing was incomplete.

TCR CDR3 regions were amplified from genomic DNA by multiplex PCR using the deep immunoSEQ assay. Genomic DNA extracted from each cell subset was distributed evenly over all wells of several immunoSEQ 96-well plates, and each plate served as one replicate. For sorted subsets, each replicate PCR was loaded with approximately 190 ng genomic DNA, equivalent to 30,000 or so T cell genomes. Purified libraries were quantified with a Qubit 3.0 fluorometer, sized on a Bioanalyzer 2100, and re-quantified with the KAPA Library Quantification kit. Every immunoSEQ 96-well plate was sequenced on a dedicated single-read 150-cycle Illumina NextSeq 550 flow cell. Concerning the study's data processing: The immunoSEQ output contained only junctional sequences without quality scores, so filtering could not match that applied to full-length reads. To assign V/J genes and CDR3, sequences were annotated using PyIR, a Python wrapper for IgBLAST v1.9, with IMGT germline references. Reads were removed for weak V/J assignments (E-value above 1e-6), missing CDR3, stop codons, out-of-frame junctions, or ambiguous translated residues. V3J clonotypes were defined by identical inferred V gene, J gene, and CDR3 amino acid sequence. To compute the percentage overlap between repertoires, the number of shared unique clonotypes was divided by the size of the smaller repertoire. RTK rarefaction, the Chao1 estimator, and Recon v2.1 estimates of unobserved clonotypes were used to assess repertoire richness. For all TCRbeta clonotypes obtained by the gDNA method from several donors, generation probabilities were computed with OLGA. Here the immuneACCESS table is served through TCRdb, limited to in-frame sequences with V and J called. Missing clones are a known gap in these copies; in checked studies unresolved V genes cover under half, and the rest lacks a known reason. For V, J and clone size, that table is used; D and trimming come from the DNA. The sample table lists some 2.3 million clones, over 85% of them with a count of one. The ten largest make up 0.39% of the sample.

The CDR3, cysteine through phenylalanine, is 20 amino acids long. This entry keeps only the CDR3 DNA: 60 bases, framed from base 1. The germline V gene encodes CDR1 SQVTM and CDR2 ANQGSEA. V is trimmed back by 6 bases and J by 5 bases, and the junction contains 21 bases that no gene match accounts for. On this clone itself: Its cognate antigen has yet to be identified. Base qualities are missing; no much larger clone stands one base away.

The donors were healthy, HIV-negative adults who had no recently reported acute infections or vaccinations. All donors were Caucasian adults living in Nashville, Tennessee, USA. Magnetic negative selection was used to enrich CD4+ T cells, after which naive cells were positively selected on CD45RA and the negative fraction became the memory subset. After blood collection by leukapheresis, PBMCs were isolated using Ficoll-Histopaque density gradient centrifugation and then cryopreserved in the vapor phase of liquid nitrogen. Analytical flow cytometry was used to check the purity and quantity of every magnetically sorted T cell population. From each sorted fraction, genomic DNA was isolated and quantified by UV absorbance on a Nanodrop 2000c.

The sequenced sample consisted of naive CD4+ T cells from PBMCs. The cell subset or site label here, explained by the study, means: CD45RA+ positively selected. The chain joins TRBV29-1 to TRBJ2-2; TRBD2 matches 13 bases in the middle. This clonotype was obtained from a man between 18 and 29 years old in good health. Some clones in this sample may be carry-over from other donors' samples. Here the CDR3 is given as CSVSGERRLAGGRGTGELFF. DNA sequence: TGCAGCGTCTCTGGGGAACGGAGACTAGCGGGAGGCCGGGGGACCGGGGAGCTGTTTTTT.